Shown below are 21 T cell receptor beta chains from a single sample sequenced in a study of tumor-infiltrating lymphocytes in primary liver carcinoma. TCR beta cDNA was reverse-transcribed from roughly 520 ng of total RNA. The reaction used a constant-region primer and ProtoScript II reverse transcriptase. Library construction for TCR beta comprised three nested multiplex PCR rounds performed with slightly modified ARM-PCR. TRBV1-TRBV30 forward primers and a C-beta reverse primer were used in the first two PCR rounds, which each ran for about 11 cycles. MiXCR was run by TCRdb on the multiplex PCR reads, yielding one entry per CDR3 protein. Of about 100,000 distinct CDR3 sequences listed, roughly 70% are singletons. Co-extracted RNA and DNA came from around 20-30 mg of unsorted bulk tissue. Material: tumor-adjacent normal liver tissue. These receptors all come from a man aged 40-49 years with primary liver carcinoma and hepatitis B virus infection.

This clonotype was picked up a small number of times. At one of its ends the junction is not consistent with the germline gene, which may arise from a read error. The genes are TRBV6-5 and TRBJ1-4, with 8 bases aligning to TRBD1. The length of the CDR3 is 14 residues. Per the germline V gene, CDR1 is MNHEY and CDR2 is SVGAGI. The CDR3 reads CTSSNTGGGEKLFF. CDR3 DNA sequence: TGTACCAGCAGTAACACAGGGGGTGGCGAAAAACTGTTTTTT.

With regard to this clonotype: One end of the junction does not line up with germline, which may come from a read error. The V and J genes are TRBV11-2 and TRBJ2-5; a possible D gene is TRBD2 (6 bases). In germline, CDR1 is SGHAT, CDR2 FQNNGV. The length of the CDR3 is 15 residues. CDR3 sequence (DNA): TGTGCTAGCAACCCTCAACTAGCTCCTGAAGAGACCCAGTACTTC. The encoded protein is CASNPQLAPEETQYF.

Regarding this clonotype: With a much larger clone just one base away, this may be a read error. V gene TRBV29-1 combines with J gene TRBJ1-3; D might be TRBD1 (5 bases). Between the trimmed V and J ends, which lost 7 bases and 4 bases, there was a span of 17 bases. The CDR3 length is 14 residues. Germline V lookup: CDR1 SQVTM, CDR2 ANQGSEA. This CDR3 is CSGLMGEMGNTIYF. CDR3 bases: TGCAGCGGACTCATGGGGGAGATGGGAAACACCATATATTTT.

Points on this clonotype: At one end the junction does not follow the germline gene, possibly because of a read error. This chain links TRBV11-2 with TRBJ2-1; 10 bases line up with TRBD2. This CDR3 has 15 residues. Germline V gene data show CDR1 as SGHAT and CDR2 as FQNNGV. The CDR3 spells CASSVGTSGTNEEFF. CDR3 bases: TGTGCCAGCAGTGTCGGCACTAGCGGGACTAATGAGGAGTTCTTC. Variable domain in full (rest from reference TRBV11-2 and TRBJ2-1): EAGVAQSPRYKIIEKRQSVAFWCNPISGHATLYWYQQILGQGPKLLIQFQNNGVVDDSQLPKDRFSAERLKGVDSTLKIQPAKLEDSAVYLCASSVGTSGTNEEFFGPGTRLTVL.

For this clonotype: Given a much more abundant clone one base away, this may be a read error. The chain couples TRBV4-1 to TRBJ1-2, with 10 bases matching TRBD1. CDR1 and CDR2 from the germline V gene are MGHRA and YSYEKL. The CDR3 covers 15 residues. CDR3 residues: CASSPPGGTGAGFTF. DNA of the CDR3: TGCGCCAGCAGCCCCCCCGGCGGGACAGGGGCCGGCTTCACCTTC.

A remark on this clonotype: Germline and junction disagree at one end, which may indicate a read error. The chain links TRBV5-1 to TRBJ2-3; D call uncertain. The CDR3 loop spans 14 amino acids. CDR1 is SGHRS, CDR2 YFSETQ, per germline. Here the CDR3 reads CASSQHSGTDMQYF. CDR3 in DNA: TGCGCCAGCAGCCAACATTCAGGCACAGATATGCAGTATTTT.

As to this clonotype: The conserved final phenylalanine or tryptophan is absent from the CDR3, which likely points to a read error. This sequence joins TRBV12-3 or TRBV12-4 and TRBJ2-2; D may be TRBD1 (7 bases). This CDR3 has 12 residues. The CDR3 bases are TGTGCCAGCAGCACAGGGGCCGGGGGGCTGTTTTCT. Translated, it gives CASSTGAGGLFS.

This clonotype was detected ten times or more. This chain joins TRBV6-5 and TRBJ2-7; 8 nucleotides agree with TRBD1. The CDR3 runs to 16 residues. In germline, CDR1 is MNHEY, CDR2 SVGAGI. With V trimmed by 3 bases and J by 9 bases, 16 bases remained unmatched. The CDR3 bases are TGTGCCAGCAGTTATACCGCGACAGGGGAGGCATTGGGGCAGTACTTC. Encoded protein: CASSYTATGEALGQYF.

This clonotype showed up just a few times. The V and J genes are TRBV7-9 and TRBJ2-7, with D unclear. Germline CDR1 is SEHNR and CDR2 is FQNEAQ (reference sequence). The V gene lost 5 bases and the J gene lost 0 bases, with 11 bases spanning the gap. CDR3 size: 14 residues. The CDR3 nucleotides are TGTGCCAGCAGCCCCCTGGCTCACTCCTACGAGCAGTACTTC. It codes for CASSPLAHSYEQYF.

This chain connects TRBV28 to TRBJ1-5; the D gene is possibly TRBD1 (6 bases). From germline, CDR1 is MDHEN and CDR2 SYDVKM. The CDR3 has 17 residues. Trimming took off 7 bases at V and 0 bases at J, with 19 bases between the two ends. In nucleotides, the CDR3 is TGTGCCAGCACCGCCGACAGGCGCCTGTATAGCAATCAGCCCCAGCATTTT. As protein: CASTADRRLYSNQPQHF.

Details on this clonotype: An end of the junction differs from the germline gene, which may be a read error. The V gene is TRBV11-2, the J gene TRBJ1-1, with 11 bases that match TRBD1. The length of the CDR3 is 17 residues. Per germline, CDR1 SGHAT and CDR2 FQNNGV. Written as DNA, the CDR3 is TGTGCCGACAGCCCCTACGGACAGGGGGCGAGGAACATTGAAGCTTTCTTT. It translates to CADSPYGQGARNIEAFF. Combining the CDR3 with reference TRBV11-2 and TRBJ1-1 gives the whole variable domain EAGVAQSPRYKIIEKRQSVAFWCNPISGHATLYWYQQILGQGPKLLIQFQNNGVVDDSQLPKDRFSAERLKGVDSTLKIQPAKLEDSAVYLCADSPYGQGARNIEAFFGQGTRLTVV.

This clonotype was counted once. Compared with germline, one end of the junction differs, possibly owing to a read error. This chain connects TRBV7-9 to TRBJ2-1, with 7 bases identical to TRBD2. CDR3 size: 15 residues. CDR1 is SEHNR and CDR2 is FQNEAQ in the germline V gene (reference sequence). CDR3 in amino acids: CVSSLRLAASNEQFF. The CDR3 DNA follows: TGTGTCAGCAGCTTAAGGCTAGCGGCCAGCAATGAGCAGTTCTTC.

The V call is TRBV11-1, the J call TRBJ2-1, with TRBD2 identical over 7 bases. The CDR3 is made up of 14 amino acids. The ends lost 9 bases at V and 11 bases at J; junction bases unmatched: 16. Germline loops: CDR1 SGHAT, CDR2 FQDESV (reference sequence). CDR3 sequence: CASSKAGNRNKQFF. CDR3 DNA: TGTGCCAGTAGCAAAGCGGGAAATAGGAATAAGCAGTTCTTC.

Notes on this clonotype: Given the absence of the conserved phenylalanine or tryptophan at the CDR3 end, a read error is likely. This rearrangement joins TRBV11-2 to TRBJ2-3; D call uncertain. From germline, CDR1 is SGHAT and CDR2 FQNNGV. V lost 5 bases and J lost 2, with 8 bases in between. The CDR3 is 13 residues long. CDR3 coding DNA: TGTGCCAGCAGCCACCGGACCACAGATACGCAGTATCTT. Translated, it gives CASSHRTTDTQYL.

Remarks on this clonotype: One junction end disagrees with the germline gene, perhaps due to a read error. The chain links TRBV6-5 to TRBJ2-6; 7 positions match TRBD1. The CDR3 runs to 18 residues. Germline loops: CDR1 MNHEY, CDR2 SVGAGI. The CDR3 DNA sequence: TGTGCCAGCAGTCTTTGGACAGGAATGAAATCTGGGGCCAACGACCTGACTTTC. Amino acids: CASSLWTGMKSGANDLTF.

J is TRBJ2-7 and V is TRBV11-2; D is ambiguous. This CDR3 spans 14 amino acids. Trimming pared 6 bases from V and 6 bases from J, leaving 18 bases between. Per the germline V gene, CDR1 is SGHAT and CDR2 is FQNNGV. Here the CDR3 reads CASRCGVPQIEQYF. CDR3 coding DNA: TGTGCCAGCAGATGCGGAGTTCCTCAAATCGAGCAGTACTTC.

This clonotype came up many times. V usage is TRBV6-5 and J usage is TRBJ2-1; TRBD2 might be the D (5 bases). CDR3 size: 17 residues. V gave up 0 bases and J gave up 5 bases, with 17 bases separating them. From germline, CDR1 is MNHEY and CDR2 SVGAGI. CDR3 DNA: TGTGCCAGCAGTTACTCGGGCCGGGATCTAGTGAACAATGAGCAGTTCTTC. Residues: CASSYSGRDLVNNEQFF.

As to this clonotype: One end of the junction fails to match germline, which may point to a read error. The chain combines TRBV4-1 with TRBJ1-1; D unresolved. The CDR3 sequence is 16 residues long. Germline CDR1 MGHRA, CDR2 YSYEKL. The CDR3 spells CASNQEPENPNTEAFF. In DNA, the CDR3 is TGCGCTAGCAACCAAGAACCCGAGAACCCGAACACTGAAGCTTTCTTT.

V and J are TRBV11-2 and TRBJ1-1, with D perhaps matching TRBD1 (5 bases). This CDR3 region has 15 residues. V was pared by 0 bases and J by 10 bases, with 18 bases between. The V gene's germline CDR1 is SGHAT and CDR2 FQNNGV. Here the CDR3 reads CASSLDLGGRAGAFF. The CDR3 DNA reads TGTGCCAGCAGCTTAGACCTGGGGGGAAGGGCTGGAGCTTTCTTT.

The chain combines TRBV19 with TRBJ2-5; possible D gene TRBD2, 6 bases. V was cut by 11 bases and J by 2 bases, with 18 bases left in between. Germline CDR1 reads LNHDA; CDR2 reads SQIVND (reference sequence). The CDR3 runs to 14 residues. CDR3 residues: CACTPPGRQETQYF. The CDR3 DNA sequence: TGTGCCTGTACTCCCCCGGGGAGGCAAGAGACCCAGTACTTC.

With respect to this clonotype: The junction and the germline gene differ at one end; a read error may be behind it. This chain uses TRBV11-2 with TRBJ1-3; D unclear. The CDR3 loop spans 15 amino acids. Germline-derived CDR1 and CDR2 are SGHAT and FQNNGV. The CDR3 spells CARSLFEGPGNTIYF. DNA of the CDR3: TGTGCCAGAAGCTTATTTGAGGGTCCTGGAAACACCATATATTTT.